This T cell receptor beta chain appears in the sequencing data of a study of T cell responses to AZD1222 COVID-19 vaccine. This clone was seen a few times. Generated by immunoSEQ multiplex PCR, the TCRdb table keeps only in-frame clones and is missing some. The repertoire holds fewer than 130,000 clones, with 92% as singletons. This sequence was found in an adult who received the AZD1222 COVID-19 vaccine. The sample was peripheral blood, taken 28 days after the second AZD1222 dose.

CDR3 in amino acids: CASSLQGLGTNYGYTF. The CDR3 bases are TGTGCCAGCAGTTTACAGGGGTTAGGGACTAACTATGGCTACACCTTC. The rearrangement joins TRBV4-2 to TRBJ1-2; TRBD1 matches at 7 bases. V gave up 6 bases and J gave up 0 bases; unmatched junction bases: 10. Looked up from germline, CDR1 is LGHNA and CDR2 is YNFKEQ. CDR3 length: 16 residues.